The 9 T cell receptor beta chains presented below share a single source sample, sequenced in a study of blood T cell repertoires in COVID-19. Clones were sequenced by immunoSEQ multiplex PCR, and TCRdb holds only the in-frame ones, with some missing. The table shows fewer than 350,000 clones, with around 87% occurring only once. The sample was peripheral blood. Every receptor here comes from a young woman who had recovered from COVID-19.

This clone was detected a few times. The chain joins TRBV2 to TRBJ1-2, with D tentatively TRBD1 (6 bases). Germline V gene lookup returns CDR1 SNHLY and CDR2 FYNNEI. The V end lost 5 bases, the J end lost 7 bases, and 14 bases lay between the germline ends. CDR3 length: 13 amino acids. CDR3 DNA: TGTGCCAGCAGTACGGACAGTCCCTTTGGCTACACCTTC. This translates into CASSTDSPFGYTF. The full variable domain, in which reference TRBV2 and TRBJ1-2 provide the parts outside the CDR3, is EPEVTQTPSHQVTQMGQEVILRCVPISNHLYFYWYRQILGQKVEFLVSFYNNEISEKSEIFDDQFSVERPDGSNFTLKIRSTKLEDSAMYFCASSTDSPFGYTFGSGTRLTVV.

The chain links TRBV3-1 (or the pseudogene TRBV3-2) to TRBJ1-2, with TRBD1 identical over 7 bases. Germline assignment: CDR1 LGHDT and CDR2 YNNKEL (reference sequence). This CDR3 has 14 amino acids. After removal of 4 bases from V and 2 bases from J, the junction contained 4 bases not matched to a gene. In nucleotides, the CDR3 is TGTGCCAGCAGCCGGGTACAGGGGAACTATGGCTACACCTTC. The encoded protein is CASSRVQGNYGYTF.

The V call is TRBV19, the J call TRBJ1-2; TRBD1 is a possible D gene (5 bases). V lost 5 bases, J lost 4 bases, and 17 bases lay in between. Germline V gives CDR1 LNHDA, CDR2 SQIVND (reference sequence). The CDR3 is 15 residues long. The CDR3 loop is CASSAGLNLGYGYTF. The CDR3 DNA reads as TGTGCCAGTAGTGCGGGACTGAATCTCGGCTATGGCTACACCTTC. The complete variable domain, with remaining parts taken from reference TRBV19 and TRBJ1-2, reads DGGITQSPKYLFRKEGQNVTLSCEQNLNHDAMYWYRQDPGQGLRLIYYSQIVNDFQKGDIAEGYSVSREKKESFPLTVTSAQKNPTAFYLCASSAGLNLGYGYTFGSGTRLTVV.

This sequence joins TRBV14 and TRBJ2-1, with 8 bases that match TRBD2. V dropped 0 bases and J dropped 8; count of bases not matched to a gene: 6. From germline, CDR1 is SGHDN and CDR2 FVKESK. The CDR3 extends over 15 amino acids. The CDR3 spells CASSQDHGTSYEQFF. The CDR3 DNA sequence: TGTGCCAGCAGCCAAGATCACGGGACTAGTTATGAGCAGTTCTTC.

This chain joins TRBV2 and TRBJ1-2, with D perhaps TRBD1 (5 bases). V was cut by 6 bases and J by 4 bases, with 18 bases left in between. In germline, CDR1 is SNHLY, CDR2 FYNNEI. The CDR3 length is 15 residues. The DNA for the CDR3 is TGTGCCAGCAGGACTCCCCCTCAGGGAACCTATGGCTACACCTTC. It codes for CASRTPPQGTYGYTF. The entire variable domain, with the rest obtained from reference TRBV2 and TRBJ1-2, is as follows: EPEVTQTPSHQVTQMGQEVILRCVPISNHLYFYWYRQILGQKVEFLVSFYNNEISEKSEIFDDQFSVERPDGSNFTLKIRSTKLEDSAMYFCASRTPPQGTYGYTFGSGTRLTVV.

The chain recombines TRBV5-6 with TRBJ1-6, with 8 bases fitting TRBD1. CDR3 length: 15 amino acids. J lost 7 bases, V lost 2 bases, and 5 bases had no gene match. Germline V gives CDR1 SGHDT, CDR2 YYEEEE. The CDR3 DNA sequence: TGTGCCAGCAGCTTCGTTCAGGGGGCAAATTCACCCCTCCACTTT. Its protein product is CASSFVQGANSPLHF.

This clone was seen just once. V usage is TRBV7-8 and J usage is TRBJ2-3, with D hard to call. Germline lookup yields CDR1 SGHVS and CDR2 FQNEAQ. This CDR3 contains 15 residues. Trimming cost V 3 bases and J 2 bases, with 12 bases left between them. The CDR3 sequence is CASSFSAEYTDTQYF. DNA for the CDR3: TGTGCCAGCAGCTTTAGTGCGGAGTACACAGATACGCAGTATTTT.

This clone was recorded once. The chain combines TRBV19 with TRBJ2-7; possibly TRBD1 for D (6 bases). There are 16 residues in the CDR3. V lost 6 bases and J lost 0, with 18 bases in between. CDR1 and CDR2 (germline): LNHDA, SQIVND (reference sequence). This chain's CDR3 is CASSRSGDTTSYEQYF. The CDR3 DNA reads as TGTGCCAGTAGCCGTAGTGGGGACACGACCTCCTACGAGCAGTACTTC.

This sequence joins TRBV6-6 and TRBJ1-4; perhaps TRBD1 as D (5 bases). The CDR3 is 15 amino acids. Germline V CDR1 and CDR2: MNHNY, SVGAGI (reference sequence). Trimming left V 5 bases short and J 4 bases short, with 14 bases between. The CDR3 region has the DNA TGTGCCAGCAGTCCGGTTTTGGGGCTTAATGAAAAACTGTTTTTT. As protein: CASSPVLGLNEKLFF.